These T cell receptor beta chains were read from a single sample in a study of blood T cell repertoires in COVID-19. TCRdb's table, derived via immunoSEQ multiplex PCR, lists solely in-frame clones and lacks some. Of some 27,000 clones in the sample, around nine tenths were seen once. Sequences were obtained from peripheral blood. The receptors here all came from a human donor in a cohort sampled during active COVID-19. The donor label of this sample is uncertain. Both conserved end residues are part of each CDR3. The D gene is left open where the match is weak. Some rows have no size entry. The others give once, few or many, or a class for an expanded clone.

d_gene	j_gene	abundance	len	v_gene	CDR3nt	CDR3aa
TRBD2	TRBJ2-5	NA	18	TRBV5-6	TGTGCCAGCAGTGAGAGCAGGGCTAGCGGGGGGATGCAAGAGACCCAGTACTTC	CASSESRASGGMQETQYF
TRBD1	TRBJ1-5	NA	15	TRBV4-1	TGCGCCAGCAGCCAGGCACAGGGGGCAGGGCAGCCCCAGCATTTT	CASSQAQGAGQPQHF
NA	TRBJ2-7	NA	13	TRBV5-1	TGCGCCAGCAGCTTGGACAACTCCTACGAGCAGTACTTC	CASSLDNSYEQYF
TRBD2	TRBJ2-5	NA	15	TRBV2	TGTGCCAGCAGTGGTCCTAGCGGGAGGGCGGAGACCCAGTACTTC	CASSGPSGRAETQYF
TRBD1	TRBJ1-2	NA	13	TRBV24-1	TGTGCCACCGGACAGGGGGGGATAACTGGCTACACCTTC	CATGQGGITGYTF
TRBD1	TRBJ1-2	NA	17	TRBV14	TGTGCCAGCAGCCGCTACACCGGGACAGGGGATTTCTATGGCTACACCTTC	CASSRYTGTGDFYGYTF
TRBD1	TRBJ1-5	NA	20	TRBV19	TGTGCCAGTAGTATAGAAGGGACAGAAAATCTGTTCTATAGCAATCAGCCCCAGCATTTT	CASSIEGTENLFYSNQPQHF
TRBD2	TRBJ2-7	NA	12	TRBV25-1	TGTGCCAGCCGGGGGGACTCCTACGAGCAGTACTTC	CASRGDSYEQYF
TRBD1	TRBJ1-3	NA	16	TRBV5-6	TGTGCCAGCAGCTTGGTTGACAGGGGCAGAGGAAACACCATATATTTT	CASSLVDRGRGNTIYF
TRBD2	TRBJ2-1	NA	14	TRBV7-8	TGTGCCAGCAGCACTAGCGGGGGGGATTATGAGCAGTTCTTC	CASSTSGGDYEQFF
NA	TRBJ2-2	NA	13	TRBV18	TGTGCCAGCTCACCACGCGGGGCCGGGGAGCTGTTTTTT	CASSPRGAGELFF
NA	TRBJ2-1	NA	12	TRBV7-3	TGTGCCAGCAGCCAGATTCCCAATGAGCAGTTCTTC	CASSQIPNEQFF
NA	TRBJ1-4	NA	15	TRBV5-8	TGTGCCAGCAGCTTGAGTAGGGGCACTAATGAAAAACTGTTTTTT	CASSLSRGTNEKLFF
NA	TRBJ1-3	few	18	TRBV28	TGTGCCAGCAGTTTATTCGCCGAGGGGGGGAGCTCTGGAAACACCATATATTTT	CASSLFAEGGSSGNTIYF
NA	TRBJ1-1	NA	11	TRBV6-6	TGTGCCAGCGGCCTGGCTTCTGAAGCTTTCTTT	CASGLASEAFF
TRBD1	TRBJ1-5	NA	14	TRBV7-9	TGTGCCAGCAGCCCCGGACAGGGCAATCAGCCCCAGCATTTT	CASSPGQGNQPQHF
NA	TRBJ1-3	NA	15	TRBV24-1	TGTGCCACCAGTGATCCGAGGGTCTCTGGAAACACCATATATTTT	CATSDPRVSGNTIYF